The rows below give T cell receptor beta chains drawn from one sample of a study of blood T cell repertoires in COVID-19. The repertoire was sequenced with immunoSEQ multiplex PCR; TCRdb's copy has only in-frame clones and lacks some. The table records over 200,000 clones, under 90% of them present only once. Sequencing used PBMCs or T cells enriched from blood (not recorded which). The receptor source for this set is a woman aged 30 to 39 with acute COVID-19. CDR3s include the opening cysteine and the closing phenylalanine or tryptophan. Some rows have no size entry. The others give once, few or many, or a class for an expanded clone.

16	TRBV10-3	-	TRBJ2-5	CAISESLLAGQETQYF
14	TRBV7-8	-	TRBJ2-2	CASSLWTITGELFF
12	TRBV19	once	TRBJ1-5	CATSQGSQPQHF
16	TRBV28	-	TRBJ1-5	CASSLIGTGDLRAQHF
9	TRBV12-3/TRBV12-4	-	TRBJ1-6	CASAPPLHF
19	TRBV28	-	TRBJ2-7	CASSTHPGLAGTINYEQYF
16	TRBV10-1	-	TRBJ2-2	CASSEDPGVNTGELFF
11	TRBV29-1	-	TRBJ1-2	CSVETGVGYTF
14	TRBV10-2	once	TRBJ2-1	CASSESNRVNEQFF
16	TRBV5-1	once	TRBJ1-3	CASSLSGTGIGNTIYF
14	TRBV7-9	-	TRBJ2-1	CASSPLGGYNEQFF
13	TRBV2	-	TRBJ1-2	CASSGLGDYGYTF
14	TRBV19	-	TRBJ1-1	CASSIDQGNTEAFF
11	TRBV2	-	TRBJ1-1	CASSESLEAFF
13	TRBV6-5	-	TRBJ1-6	CASSLKGPIALHF
15	TRBV28	few	TRBJ1-6	CASRTTATYNSPLHF
16	TRBV18	once	TRBJ2-1	CASSPPTSGERNEQFF
15	TRBV11-2	-	TRBJ2-1	CASSPNWASYNEQFF
12	TRBV9	once	TRBJ1-2	CASSAGQLGYTF
15	TRBV7-2	once	TRBJ1-3	CASSLMGPSGNTIYF
16	TRBV7-9	once	TRBJ2-2	CASSLEHHSGTGELFF
15	TRBV6-2/TRBV6-3	few	TRBJ1-1	CASSRRDRGFTEAFF
16	TRBV18	-	TRBJ1-2	CASSPRETTGHYGYTF
14	TRBV29-1	-	TRBJ1-1	CSAATGGSNTEAFF
15	TRBV10-3	-	TRBJ1-1	CAISESPGLRTEAFF
15	TRBV27	-	TRBJ1-6	CASSIRQSYNSPLHF
14	TRBV20-1	-	TRBJ2-3	CSASGRGPGNTQYF
13	TRBV29-1	many	TRBJ1-1	CSSLTGMNTEAFF
15	TRBV4-3	-	TRBJ2-5	CASSQRTGPDETQYF
14	TRBV19	-	TRBJ1-5	CASRNRVENQPQHF
16	TRBV28	-	TRBJ1-2	CASRNAGTGEFYGYTF
18	TRBV28	-	TRBJ2-1	CASSPTSGGSSSYNEQFF
14	TRBV19	-	TRBJ2-7	CASSQSDSSYEQYF
14	TRBV9	-	TRBJ2-5	CASSVARLAETQYF
14	TRBV2	-	TRBJ1-2	CATPEQGSRYGYTF
16	TRBV7-9	-	TRBJ2-1	CASSARDSHIYNEQFF
15	TRBV11-2	-	TRBJ2-7	CASSLDQTETYEQYF
14	TRBV7-3	-	TRBJ1-2	CASSGTGLLRGYTF
18	TRBV7-8	-	TRBJ2-3	CASSRPTDRDSYTDTQYF